Presented here are 25 T cell receptor beta chains from one specimen sequenced in a study of cytomegalovirus exposure and HLA in healthy donors (dated by TCRdb to 2017 to 2019). The library was made by the immunoSEQ multiplex PCR assay. A mixture of 60 forward primers for TCR Vbeta segments and 13 reverse primers for TCR Jbeta segments was used in the multiplex PCR. Entries here come from immuneACCESS through TCRdb and include only in-frame sequences with V and J called. Some clones fail to appear in such tables; in the studies checked, an unresolved V gene covers under half of the shortfall, and the cause of the remainder is unknown. Across this sample there are 110,000 or so clones, with about 72% seen only once. Around 5% of the sample rests with the top ten. Sequenced sample: PBMCs. These TCRs come from a man aged 50-60 years in good health and CMV-seropositive.

The rearrangement uses TRBV14 and TRBJ1-2; 11 bases line up with TRBD1. V was pared by 0 bases and J by 7 bases, with 4 bases of the junction left unmatched. CDR1 and CDR2 (germline): SGHDN, FVKESK. This CDR3 comprises 15 residues. The CDR3 DNA reads as TGTGCCAGCAGCCAAGAGGACAGGGGGCGTTCTGGCTACACCTTC. Translated, it gives CASSQEDRGRSGYTF.

The chain employs TRBV4-1 and TRBJ2-7; 7 bases line up with TRBD1. J lost 3 bases, V lost 1 base, and 6 bases had no gene match. The CDR3 is made up of 15 amino acids. Germline values: CDR1 MGHRA, CDR2 YSYEKL. This CDR3 is CASSQGGTDYYEQYF. CDR3 nucleotides: TGCGCCAGCAGCCAAGGGGGGACAGATTACTACGAGCAGTACTTC.

V usage is TRBV18 and J usage is TRBJ2-5, with D uncertain. Germline CDR1 and CDR2: KGHSH and LQKENI. The V gene lost 6 bases and the J gene lost 4 bases, with 6 bases spanning the gap. The CDR3 runs to 11 residues. The CDR3 loop reads CASSAAETQYF. CDR3 bases: TGTGCCAGCTCGGCGGCAGAGACCCAGTACTTC.

The chain links TRBV5-5 to TRBJ1-5; D is undetermined. The CDR3 contains 15 residues. Trimming left V 0 bases short and J 0 bases short, with 7 bases between. Germline CDR1 and CDR2: SGHKS and YYEKEE (reference sequence). In DNA, the CDR3 is TGTGCCAGCAGCTTGGGGGGAGATAGCAATCAGCCCCAGCATTTT. Translated, it gives CASSLGGDSNQPQHF.

In this sample, this clone turned up a few times. This chain joins TRBV30 and TRBJ2-7, with D uncertain. The ends were cut back, 3 bases at V and 4 bases at J, with 7 bases in the middle. This CDR3 spans 11 amino acids. The germline V gene has CDR1 GTSNPN and CDR2 SVGIG (reference sequence). CDR3 sequence: CAWRQLYEQYF. CDR3 DNA sequence: TGTGCCTGGAGACAGCTTTACGAGCAGTACTTC.

The V call is TRBV9, the J call TRBJ1-2; D is unclear. V lost 4 bases and J lost 0, with 4 bases in between. The CDR3 contains 12 residues. Germline V gene lookup returns CDR1 SGDLS and CDR2 YYNGEE. CDR3 residues: CASSQTNYGYTF. The DNA for the CDR3 is TGTGCCAGCAGCCAAACTAACTATGGCTACACCTTC.

The chain joins TRBV4-2 to TRBJ1-6; no clear D. This CDR3 comprises 15 residues. The V gene lost 3 bases and the J gene lost 7 bases, with 13 bases spanning the gap. The germline CDR1 and CDR2 sequences are LGHNA and YNFKEQ. Here the CDR3 reads CASSQEGSGNSPLHF. CDR3 in DNA: TGTGCCAGCAGCCAGGAGGGTAGCGGGAATTCACCCCTCCACTTT.

The V and J genes are TRBV9 and TRBJ2-1, with D possibly matching TRBD2 (5 bases). Germline V gives CDR1 SGDLS, CDR2 YYNGEE. With 6 bases removed from V and 0 bases from J, the gap between germline ends came to 13 bases. The CDR3 extends over 15 amino acids. The CDR3 bases are TGTGCCAGCACCCGAAACAGCGGCTCCTACAATGAGCAGTTCTTC. Protein product: CASTRNSGSYNEQFF.

The chain joins TRBV4-2 to TRBJ2-1; TRBD2 aligns across 7 bases. CDR1 and CDR2 from the germline V gene are LGHNA and YNFKEQ. The length of the CDR3 is 16 residues. J lost 8 bases, V lost 4 bases, and 14 bases had no gene match. The CDR3 region is CASSPRASGRKDEQFF. DNA of the CDR3: TGTGCCAGCAGCCCTCGTGCTAGCGGAAGGAAGGATGAGCAGTTCTTC.

The chain carries TRBV9 and TRBJ2-7; 9 bases line up with TRBD1. V shed 0 bases, J shed 6 bases, and the junction held 7 bases outside the gene matches. The CDR3 is 15 amino acids. The germline CDR1 and CDR2 sequences are SGDLS and YYNGEE. The CDR3 nucleotides are TGTGCCAGCAGCGTAGCTGGGACAGGGACTGGCGAGCAGTACTTC. It encodes CASSVAGTGTGEQYF.

This sequence joins TRBV5-1 and TRBJ2-3, with TRBD2 matching 7 bases. Germline V gene lookup returns CDR1 SGHRS and CDR2 YFSETQ. The CDR3 has 13 amino acids. V lost 5 bases and J lost 6; bases outside the gene matches: 6. DNA for the CDR3: TGCGCCAGCAGGAAGGCGGGGGTGGATACGCAGTATTTT. The encoded protein is CASRKAGVDTQYF.

The chain combines TRBV2 with TRBJ2-6; D is possibly TRBD2 (5 bases). The germline CDR1 and CDR2 sequences are SNHLY and FYNNEI. The CDR3 sequence is 16 residues long. V dropped 7 bases and J dropped 0 bases, with 13 bases sitting between them. CDR3 region: CASTGEQASGANVLTF. The DNA of the CDR3 is TGTGCCAGCACCGGGGAGCAGGCCTCTGGGGCCAACGTCCTGACTTTC.

This chain links TRBV20-1 with TRBJ1-1; the D gene is possibly TRBD1 (6 bases). The V gene's germline CDR1 is DFQATT and CDR2 SNEGSKA (reference sequence). This CDR3 comprises 11 residues. The CDR3 nucleotides are TGCAGGGGGACACTGAACACTGAAGCTTTCTTT. It yields the protein CRGTLNTEAFF.

The chain joins TRBV19 to TRBJ1-2, with D possibly being TRBD1 (5 bases). V lost 3 bases, J lost 7 bases, and 15 bases lay in between. There are 14 residues in the CDR3. Per the germline V gene, CDR1 is LNHDA and CDR2 is SQIVND (reference sequence). The DNA for the CDR3 is TGTGCCAGTAGTATCTATGGGACTGAGCCTGGCTACACCTTC. Translating it yields CASSIYGTEPGYTF.

The V and J genes are TRBV19 and TRBJ2-6; 8 nucleotides align to TRBD1. Germline V CDR1 and CDR2: LNHDA, SQIVND (reference sequence). Trimming removed 10 bases from V and 1 base from J; junction bases left unmatched: 12. The CDR3 has 17 amino acids. CDR3 sequence: CATRSFDRGSGANVLTF. The CDR3, as DNA: TGTGCCACCCGTTCTTTTGACAGGGGATCTGGGGCCAACGTCCTGACTTTC. The full variable domain, in which reference TRBV19 and TRBJ2-6 provide the parts outside the CDR3, is DGGITQSPKYLFRKEGQNVTLSCEQNLNHDAMYWYRQDPGQGLRLIYYSQIVNDFQKGDIAEGYSVSREKKESFPLTVTSAQKNPTAFYLCATRSFDRGSGANVLTFGAGSRLTVL.

The rearrangement links TRBV7-8 to TRBJ2-7, with 10 bases that match TRBD2. V was pared by 1 base and J by 3 bases, with 6 bases of the junction left unmatched. Germline lookup yields CDR1 SGHVS and CDR2 FQNEAQ. The CDR3 has 16 amino acids. The CDR3: CASSLGDRTSGYEQYF. Written as DNA, the CDR3 is TGTGCCAGCAGCTTAGGCGATCGGACTAGCGGCTACGAGCAGTACTTC.

The rearrangement joins TRBV9 to TRBJ2-5, with TRBD2 matching over 9 bases. Trimming cost V 4 bases and J 6 bases; bases outside gene matches: 7. CDR1 is SGDLS, CDR2 YYNGEE, per germline. This CDR3 is 14 amino acids long. CDR3 in DNA: TGTGCCAGCAGCCCTCGAGCGGGGGGAAAGACCCAGTACTTC. It specifies CASSPRAGGKTQYF.

The genes are TRBV6-5 and TRBJ1-4; TRBD1 matches 9 bases. The CDR3 consists of 14 residues. J lost 4 bases, V lost 5 bases, and 2 bases had no gene match. CDR1 and CDR2 (germline): MNHEY, SVGAGI. The CDR3 coding sequence is TGTGCCAGCAGTGACAGGGGGGATAATGAAAAACTGTTTTTT. This encodes CASSDRGDNEKLFF.

V usage is TRBV7-2 and J usage is TRBJ1-2, with 8 bases fitting TRBD1. CDR1 is SGHTA and CDR2 is FQGNSA in the germline V gene. This CDR3 is built from 14 residues. V shed 1 base and J 2 bases; nucleotides not matched to a gene: 0. In DNA, the CDR3 is TGTGCCAGCAGCTTAGACAGGGGGAACTATGGCTACACCTTC. Residues: CASSLDRGNYGYTF.

The rearrangement uses TRBV6-1 and TRBJ1-5; 8 bases fit TRBD1. Trimming at V came to 4 bases and at J to 2 bases, leaving 10 bases not matched to a gene. This CDR3 is 17 amino acids long. In germline, CDR1 is MNHNS, CDR2 SASEGT. The CDR3 protein is CASSGIEGQVGNQPQHF. CDR3 coding DNA: TGTGCCAGCAGTGGTATCGAGGGACAGGTGGGCAATCAGCCCCAGCATTTT.

The rearrangement uses TRBV5-4 and TRBJ2-3, with 8 bases matching TRBD1. The CDR3 has 15 amino acids. The junction had 3 bases not matched to a gene; V was cut back by 1 base and J by 2 bases. The V gene's germline CDR1 is SGHNT and CDR2 YYREEE (reference sequence). The DNA of the CDR3 is TGTGCCAGCAGCTTGACAGGGGGTTACACAGATACGCAGTATTTT. Protein product: CASSLTGGYTDTQYF.

The table lists this clone with a count of one. The J gene is TRBJ2-3, the V gene TRBV9; D might be TRBD2 (6 bases). V lost 3 bases and J lost 4, with 6 bases in between. This CDR3 is 12 amino acids long. Per germline, CDR1 SGDLS and CDR2 YYNGEE. Here the CDR3 reads CASSGGADTQYF. The CDR3 DNA reads TGTGCCAGCAGCGGGGGGGCAGATACGCAGTATTTT.

This clone occurred a few times. V and J are TRBV28 and TRBJ2-3, with D possibly being TRBD1 (6 bases). This CDR3 is 15 amino acids long. Germline V lookup: CDR1 MDHEN, CDR2 SYDVKM. Trimming removed 4 bases from V and 7 bases from J, with 18 bases in between. The DNA of the CDR3 is TGTGCCAGCAGTTCGACAGGTTTGGGGCTAAATACGCAGTATTTT. This sequence encodes CASSSTGLGLNTQYF.

This sequence joins TRBV12-5 and TRBJ2-1, with a possible D match to TRBD2 (6 bases). Germline V lookup: CDR1 LGHNT, CDR2 FRNRAP. This CDR3 region has 13 residues. V gave up 11 bases and J gave up 7 bases, with 18 bases separating them. Here the CDR3 reads CASEGGKVNEQFF. The CDR3 DNA reads as TGTGCTTCCGAGGGCGGGAAGGTAAATGAGCAGTTCTTC.

The chain recombines TRBV14 with TRBJ2-7; D is perhaps TRBD1 (6 bases). V dropped 4 bases and J dropped 13 bases, with 23 bases sitting between them. In germline, CDR1 is SGHDN, CDR2 FVKESK. The CDR3 totals 14 residues. DNA of the CDR3: TGTGCCAGCAGCCCGAGATGGGGGCATGAAGGTCGCTACTTC. This codes for CASSPRWGHEGRYF.